Each of the 29 T cell receptor beta chains below was sequenced from the same sample in a study of technical replicates of blood from a few donors. Profiled with immunoSEQ multiplex PCR; TCRdb holds only in-frame clones, not every one. The data hold around 80,000 clones, with 70% to 90% observed a single time. Sequencing was carried out using T cells isolated from PBMCs. These receptors all come from a human donor in good health.

CDR3 nucleotide sequence: TGCGCCAGCAGCCTACAGGGATCAGATACGCAGTATTTT. This gives the protein CASSLQGSDTQYF. The genes are TRBV4-3 and TRBJ2-3; D is possibly TRBD1 (6 bases). Trimming removed 4 bases at V and 4 bases at J, with 9 bases between. CDR3 length equals 13 residues. The germline CDR1 and CDR2 sequences are LGHNA and YSLEER.

The CDR3, as DNA: TGTGCCAGCAGCGGTGGCTCACACTCCTACGAGCAGTACTTC. Its translation: CASSGGSHSYEQYF. The chain recombines TRBV9 with TRBJ2-7; D gene unclear. Germline assignment: CDR1 SGDLS and CDR2 YYNGEE. The CDR3 runs 14 residues. V dropped 3 bases and J dropped 0 bases, with 10 bases sitting between them.

The genes are TRBV2 and TRBJ1-4; 8 positions match TRBD1. CDR1 is SNHLY, CDR2 FYNNEI, per germline. Trimming at V came to 6 bases and at J to 7 bases, leaving 7 bases not matched to a gene. The length of the CDR3 is 14 residues. The CDR3 DNA reads TGTGCCAGCAGCCTACAGGGGGGGATTGAAAAACTGTTTTTT. Encoded protein: CASSLQGGIEKLFF.

The chain joins TRBV7-2 to TRBJ1-1, with D unresolved. The length of the CDR3 is 14 residues. Trimming cost V 3 bases and J 0 bases, with 8 bases left between them. Germline CDR1 SGHTA, CDR2 FQGNSA. CDR3 sequence (DNA): TGTGCCAGCAGCTTCACGAGGGTGAACACTGAAGCTTTCTTT. Protein: CASSFTRVNTEAFF.

The genes are TRBV19 and TRBJ1-1; D not certain. Trimming removed 5 bases at V and 7 bases at J, with 8 bases between. Germline-derived CDR1 and CDR2 are LNHDA and SQIVND (reference sequence). This CDR3 is built from 11 residues. The CDR3 sequence: CASSWRNEAFF. CDR3 in DNA: TGTGCCAGTAGTTGGCGGAATGAAGCTTTCTTT.

V gene TRBV6-5 combines with J gene TRBJ1-2; maybe TRBD1 (5 bases). V gave up 3 bases and J gave up 2 bases, with 13 bases separating them. Germline V lookup: CDR1 MNHEY, CDR2 SVGAGI. There are 15 residues in the CDR3. DNA of the CDR3: TGTGCCAGCAGTTATTTTAGGGGCATCAACTATGGCTACACCTTC. It encodes CASSYFRGINYGYTF.

The CDR3 DNA is TGTGCCAGCAGTGAAAGCTCAGCCCCGGGTTTTAATGAGCAGTTCTTC. Its protein is CASSESSAPGFNEQFF. V is TRBV2 and J is TRBJ2-1; D call uncertain. The length of the CDR3 is 16 residues. Germline assignment: CDR1 SNHLY and CDR2 FYNNEI. Trimming took 2 bases from V and 7 from J, leaving 18 bases between them.

This clone was detected only once. This rearrangement joins TRBV27 to TRBJ2-7; a possible D gene is TRBD1 (6 bases). The CDR3 is 13 amino acids. The V and J ends lost 5 bases and 3 bases respectively, with 11 bases between them. Germline assignment: CDR1 MNHEY and CDR2 SMNVEV (reference sequence). The CDR3 here is CASSPLDSYEQYF. In DNA form, the CDR3 reads TGTGCCAGCAGTCCCTTGGACAGCTACGAGCAGTACTTC.

The V gene is TRBV7-9, the J gene TRBJ2-1; 9 bases line up with TRBD2. The V gene end was trimmed by 4 bases and the J gene end by 8 bases; junction bases not matched to a gene: 9. The CDR3 extends over 15 amino acids. CDR1 and CDR2 from the germline V gene are SEHNR and FQNEAQ (reference sequence). The CDR3 is CASSSTLAGTDEQFF. CDR3 nucleotide sequence: TGTGCCAGCAGCTCAACCCTAGCGGGAACAGATGAGCAGTTCTTC. Full variable domain (missing parts from reference TRBV7-9 and TRBJ2-1): DTGVSQNPRHKITKRGQNVTFRCDPISEHNRLYWYRQTLGQGPEFLTYFQNEAQLEKSRLLSDRFSAERPKGSFSTLEIQRTEQGDSAMYLCASSSTLAGTDEQFFGPGTRLTVL.

This chain links TRBV30 with TRBJ1-2; D not certain. Germline V gene lookup returns CDR1 GTSNPN and CDR2 SVGIG (reference sequence). Trimming removed 0 bases at V and 6 bases at J, with 17 bases between. There are 15 residues in the CDR3. CDR3: CAWSVSYGSQDGYTF. The CDR3 nucleotides are TGTGCCTGGAGTGTAAGTTATGGCAGCCAGGATGGCTACACCTTC. The full variable domain, completed using reference TRBV30 and TRBJ1-2, is SQTIHQWPATLVQPVGSPLSLECTVEGTSNPNLYWYRQAAGRGLQLLFYSVGIGQISSEVPQNLSASRPQDRQFILSSKKLLLSDSGFYLCAWSVSYGSQDGYTFGSGTRLTVV.

V and J are TRBV18 and TRBJ2-3, with 12 bases fitting TRBD2. Germline CDR1 KGHSH, CDR2 LQKENI. After removal of 0 bases from V and 6 bases from J, the junction contained 1 base not matched to a gene. There are 15 residues in the CDR3. The CDR3 sequence: CASSPPTSGGDTQYF. DNA of the CDR3: TGTGCCAGCTCACCACCGACTAGCGGGGGTGATACGCAGTATTTT.

The gene calls are TRBV5-8 and TRBJ2-7; 7 nucleotides agree with TRBD1. Per the germline V gene, CDR1 is SGHTS and CDR2 is YDEGEE. With 4 bases clipped from V and 0 bases from J, the junction kept 13 bases outside the gene matches. The CDR3 is 17 residues long. The CDR3 loop reads CASSQPGTRDSSYEQYF. The CDR3 nucleotides read TGTGCCAGCAGCCAACCCGGGACCCGGGACAGCTCCTACGAGCAGTACTTC.

This rearrangement joins TRBV5-1 to TRBJ2-5; no definite D call. Per the germline V gene, CDR1 is SGHRS and CDR2 is YFSETQ. This CDR3 has 11 residues. The ends were cut back, 4 bases at V and 3 bases at J, with 4 bases in the middle. In DNA, the CDR3 is TGCGCCAGCAGCGTAAAAGAGACCCAGTACTTC. Protein sequence: CASSVKETQYF.

The CDR3 nucleotides are TGCAGCGGAGCGGGAGGGCACACCGGGGAGCTGTTTTTT. Its protein is CSGAGGHTGELFF. J is TRBJ2-2 and V is TRBV29-1, with 10 bases identical to TRBD2. V lost 7 bases and J lost 3; bases outside the gene matches: 2. This CDR3 comprises 13 residues. CDR1 and CDR2 from the germline V gene are SQVTM and ANQGSEA.

The V call is TRBV15, the J call TRBJ1-1; the D is unclear. Trimming took off 2 bases at V and 4 bases at J, with 8 bases between the two ends. Germline assignment: CDR1 LNHNV and CDR2 YYDKDF (reference sequence). The CDR3 covers 13 residues. The CDR3 coding sequence is TGTGCCACCAGCAGATCCCGGGGCACTGAAGCTTTCTTT. It translates to CATSRSRGTEAFF.

The chain is built from TRBV5-1 and TRBJ2-2; 9 nucleotides line up with TRBD1. Germline V gene data show CDR1 as SGHRS and CDR2 as YFSETQ. V lost 4 bases, J lost 3 bases, and 10 bases stayed unmatched. This CDR3 has 17 amino acids. For the CDR3, the DNA is TGCGCCAGCAGCGGGGACAGGGAGGGTTCGGACACCGGGGAGCTGTTTTTT. Translation: CASSGDREGSDTGELFF.

This chain uses TRBV2 with TRBJ2-7, with a possible D match to TRBD2 (5 bases). V lost 3 bases to trimming and J lost 5 bases, with 14 bases between them. In germline, CDR1 is SNHLY, CDR2 FYNNEI. The CDR3 totals 14 residues. The CDR3 spells CASSDTGVGNEQYF. The CDR3 coding sequence is TGTGCCAGCAGTGACACTGGAGTCGGGAACGAGCAGTACTTC.

The V and J genes are TRBV21-1 and TRBJ1-2; the table assigns TRBD1, which was not confirmed against the DNA. TRBV21-1 is a pseudogene locus. This CDR3 comprises 14 residues. CDR3 bases: TGTGCCAGCAGCAAACTTGGACAGATATATGGCTACACCTTC. It encodes CASSKLGQIYGYTF.

The gene calls are TRBV6-1 and TRBJ1-1; D call uncertain. The CDR3 has 12 residues. Per germline, CDR1 MNHNS and CDR2 SASEGT. Trimming stripped 6 bases from V and 4 bases from J, with 9 bases between. In DNA form, the CDR3 reads TGTGCCAGCAGGATCGGAGGCACTGAAGCTTTCTTT. Protein product: CASRIGGTEAFF.

This clone was picked up one time. V usage is TRBV9 and J usage is TRBJ2-7; no clear D. In germline, CDR1 is SGDLS, CDR2 YYNGEE. The CDR3 sequence is 14 residues long. V shed 0 bases and J shed 3 bases, with 10 bases lying between them. For the CDR3, the DNA is TGTGCCAGCAGCGTAGCCCCCCGTTACTACGAGCAGTACTTC. Encoded protein: CASSVAPRYYEQYF.

This chain connects TRBV28 to TRBJ2-2; weak D call: TRBD1 (5 bases). The CDR3 contains 13 residues. Trimming took 3 bases from V and 5 from J, leaving 7 bases between them. Germline V gene data show CDR1 as MDHEN and CDR2 as SYDVKM. The CDR3 sequence is CASSFSGTGELFF. CDR3 in DNA: TGTGCCAGCAGTTTTTCAGGGACCGGGGAGCTGTTTTTT.

This clone has just one count. Distinct nucleotide sequences in the sample also encode this CDR3. The chain uses TRBV4-1 and TRBJ2-7; the match to TRBD2 covers 12 bases. J was trimmed by 2 bases and V by 4 bases; bases with no gene match: 3. This CDR3 contains 15 residues. The germline gives CDR1 MGHRA, CDR2 YSYEKL. CDR3 bases: TGCGCCAGCAGCCTCCTAGCGGGAGGGCCCTACGAGCAGTACTTC. Protein product: CASSLLAGGPYEQYF.

V and J are TRBV30 and TRBJ2-7; a weak D match, TRBD2 (5 bases). Germline V gene sequence: CDR1 GTSNPN, CDR2 SVGIG (reference sequence). Trimming shortened V by 0 bases and J by 9 bases, and 18 bases separated the two germline ends. The CDR3 has 14 amino acids. The CDR3 nucleotides are TGTGCCTGGAGTGTATCTGGACTGCCCTTGGGGCAGTACTTC. It codes for CAWSVSGLPLGQYF.

The chain carries TRBV7-2 and TRBJ2-7; TRBD2 aligns across 11 bases. This CDR3 is built from 18 residues. Looked up from germline, CDR1 is SGHTA and CDR2 is FQGNSA. V was pared by 2 bases and J by 4 bases, with 13 bases of the junction left unmatched. The DNA of the CDR3 is TGTGCCAGCAGCTTATTGGCGGGGACTAGCGGAGTAATATACGAGCAGTACTTC. Translated, it gives CASSLLAGTSGVIYEQYF.

The rearrangement links TRBV5-1 to TRBJ2-6, with 8 bases lining up with TRBD1. The V gene's germline CDR1 is SGHRS and CDR2 YFSETQ. The CDR3 sequence is 15 residues long. Losses at the gene ends were 3 bases for V and 2 bases for J; bases not matched to a gene: 1. The CDR3 sequence: CASSSTGAGANVLTF. Here the CDR3 DNA reads TGCGCCAGCAGCTCGACAGGGGCTGGGGCCAACGTCCTGACTTTC.

Here the CDR3 reads CASSIYSGNYEQYF. CDR3 DNA sequence: TGTGCCAGCAGCATATATAGCGGGAACTACGAGCAGTACTTC. The chain couples TRBV13 to TRBJ2-7, with 8 bases that match TRBD2. CDR3 length: 14 residues. Germline CDR1 is PRHDT and CDR2 is FYEKMQ (reference sequence). V was pared by 5 bases and J by 3 bases, with 6 bases of the junction left unmatched.

The chain carries TRBV4-1 and TRBJ1-4; no firm D call. Germline V gene lookup returns CDR1 MGHRA and CDR2 YSYEKL. This CDR3 spans 13 amino acids. Trimming removed 1 base at V and 6 bases at J, with 6 bases between. The CDR3 bases are TGCGCCAGCAGCCAAGGGAGAGATGAAAAACTGTTTTTT. Translation gives CASSQGRDEKLFF.

The chain uses TRBV4-1 and TRBJ1-1, with D possibly TRBD1 on 6 matching bases. The CDR3 loop spans 15 amino acids. Germline V gene sequence: CDR1 MGHRA, CDR2 YSYEKL. The V end was cut by 3 bases, the J end by 1 base, with 12 bases between. This CDR3 reads CASSHLPGQNTEAFF. The CDR3 DNA reads TGCGCCAGCAGCCACCTACCGGGACAGAACACTGAAGCTTTCTTT.

V and J are TRBV7-8 and TRBJ1-5, with 7 bases fitting TRBD1. The CDR3 runs 15 residues. Germline V CDR1 and CDR2: SGHVS, FQNEAQ. Trimming cost V 4 bases and J 0 bases; bases outside gene matches: 3. The CDR3 sequence is CASSWDSYSNQPQHF. The CDR3 DNA reads TGTGCCAGCAGCTGGGACAGTTATAGCAATCAGCCCCAGCATTTT. Looking up the rest from reference TRBV7-8 and TRBJ1-5 gives the full variable domain: GAGVSQSPRYKVAKRGQDVALRCDPISGHVSLFWYQQALGQGPEFLTYFQNEAQLDKSGLPSDRFFAERPEGSVSTLKIQRTQQEDSAVYLCASSWDSYSNQPQHFGDGTRLSIL.